Sequencing of this T cell receptor (beta chain) was carried out in a study of beta chain features in type 1 diabetes listed by TCRdb under 2018. The study in broad terms: Patients and healthy donors did not differ in mean age, gender distribution, total cell number or subset yield. Naive and central memory subsets were obtained from all 28 donors, but regulatory and stem cell-like memory subsets were isolated from only 8 patients and roughly 8 healthy donors. A total of around 110,000,000 sorted cells were examined across all samples, and RNA yield correlated strongly with the number of cells per subset. The study compared TCRB repertoires of sorted circulating CD4+ T cell subsets between recently diagnosed type 1 diabetes patients and matched healthy donors. The investigation overall reported the following: Shorter templates might have been favored by PCR, but patient and control samples were amplified and corrected together, so both groups would have been affected equally by any skew. Because small numbers of individuals were included in the HLA sub-analyses, any influence of HLA type on TCRB rearrangement was left unresolved. A moderate but significant shortening of TCRB CDR3 length was observed in type 1 diabetes patients in all four CD4+ subsets. At VDJ recombination sites, patients with type 1 diabetes made fewer insertions and deleted more nucleotides, a pattern implying thymic rearrangement abnormalities. The naive, central memory and regulatory TCRB repertoires appeared to resemble one another more closely among patients than among healthy donors. Because cDNA rather than genomic DNA was sequenced, highly expressing activated cells could have been over-represented, although no difference in activation and CD3 levels was found between groups.

The CDR3 measures 17 amino acids from cysteine to phenylalanine. Only CDR3 DNA remains: 51 bases, in frame from the first base. Trimmed from V: 0 bases; trimmed from J: 5 bases; junction bases lacking a gene match: 12. The germline V gene provides CDR1 LGHNA and CDR2 YNFKEQ. The entire isolated RNA was reverse transcribed using the High Capacity cDNA Reverse Transcription Kit, and thus expressed TCRB transcripts were sequenced. Naive, central memory and regulatory T cell samples underwent deep immunoSEQ sequencing, averaging about 3.57 million total reads per sample. Sorted cells were lysed in RLT buffer, and RNA was extracted using DNase-treated RNeasy Micro or Mini kits according to cell number. To prevent cross-contamination, every cell subset was processed on its own, while patient and healthy donor samples were processed together. Using the immunoSEQ multiplex PCR, TCRB sequences were amplified from cDNA into 87-bp fragments spanning the CDR3 region. Amplicons were sequenced on the Illumina HiSeq platform. The original pipeline was this. Synthetic template baselines were used to correct PCR bias computationally, reads within Hamming distance 2 were collapsed, and singletons that could not be merged were discarded. Reads were aligned to IMGT to assign V, D and J genes, CDR3 length, and insertions or deletions at six rearrangement sites. Within each subset, clonotype counts were normalized to sorted cell number, after which true diversity and Gini coefficients were computed with the tcR R package. Repertoire sharing was quantified using the overlap coefficient calculated on TCRB nucleotide sequences. Out-of-frame TCRB sequences from naive cells were analyzed as a proxy for the pre-selection repertoire. TCRdb obtained this table from immuneACCESS and retained in-frame rearrangements with V and J assigned. These tables miss some clones; where compared with another copy, unresolved V genes account for less than half of the shortfall, and the remainder is unexplained. For V, J and clone size, that table is used; D and trimming come from the DNA. The sample table holds roughly 290,000 clones, of which about 15% were seen once. The top ten hold 0.015% of the sample.

A single peripheral blood draw of around 120 mL on average was collected from each donor into heparinised tubes. A BD FACSAria II and a panel including CD45RO, CCR7, CD25, CD127, CD95 and CD27 were used to sort naive, central memory, regulatory and stem cell-like memory CD4+ T cells. All sorted populations exceeded 95% purity. PBMCs were isolated immediately by Lymphoprep density gradient centrifugation and stained directly without culture. To minimize batch effects, samples were stained and sorted in pairs, one healthy donor with one patient per experiment. In regard to this clone: Its binding antigen is unknown. The input lacks base qualities; no much larger clone sits a single base away.

The origin of this receptor is a man younger than 30 with type 1 diabetes. The sequenced sample consisted of naive CD4+ T cells from blood. The label giving this sample's cell subset or site can be read as: true naive CD4+ T cells. The V gene is TRBV4-2 and the J gene is TRBJ2-5; 7 bases in the middle match TRBD2. The encoded CDR3 is CASSQDSGGRGEETQYF. The DNA sequence follows: TGTGCCAGCAGCCAAGATTCGGGCGGGAGAGGTGAGGAGACCCAGTACTTC.